This TCR beta chain was identified during a study of spatial heterogeneity in lung cancer. Study details: Detected sequences consistently included more beta-chain ones than alpha-chain ones. Study results and limitations: Compared with follow-up, resection was when ubiquitous expanded tumor TCRs appeared in blood more.

The time point is: sample taken at primary tumor resection. Unsorted whole RNA of tumor, nontumor lung or frozen PBMC was sequenced. The donors comprised around 76 untreated early-stage non-small cell lung cancer patients. This CDR3 region has 16 residues. Trimming removed 5 bases from V and 2 bases from J, with 17 bases in between. Germline V gene sequence: CDR1 LNHNV, CDR2 YYDKDF (reference sequence). There are many counts of this clonotype. Antigen: not known. All TCR cDNA molecules were individually tagged with a unique molecular identifier. Via MiXCR, TCRdb re-called the 5' RACE reads, giving one row per CDR3 protein. The sample yields almost 75,000 distinct CDR3 sequences, about 14% seen once.

The rearrangement uses TRBV15 and TRBJ2-3; tentatively, D is TRBD1 (6 bases). This receptor was taken from a male donor with early-stage non-small cell lung cancer. Source: PBMCs, taken at surgery. As DNA, the CDR3 is TGTGCCACCAGCGGTTCCCTTAGGGGGACCACAGATACGCAGTATTTT. This translates into CATSGSLRGTTDTQYF.